This T cell receptor beta chain was recorded in a study of response to subunit inactivated influenza vaccine. The CDR3 extends over 15 amino acids. CDR1 and CDR2 from the germline V gene are SNHLY and FYNNEI. The trim removed 6 bases at V and 4 bases at J, leaving 9 bases unmatched. Using its own MiXCR run on the RT-PCR reads, TCRdb lists one record per CDR3 protein. The table includes roughly 620,000 distinct CDR3 sequences, 10% to 12% detected once. These same data were also listed under a study on T cells expressing NK-cell markers. That paper notes: The cDNA for TCR beta came from 5'RACE template switching with UMIs. Of CD8+ T cells, about 1.0-8% belonged to dominant NKG2C+ clonotypes in roughly 6 donors.

J is TRBJ2-1 and V is TRBV2; TRBD1 aligns across 7 bases. The specimen comprised PBMCs from blood, sampled on the day of vaccination. The clonotype comes from a man aged 50 to 59 who received an inactivated influenza vaccine. The CDR3 loop reads CASSAERGRYNEQFF. CDR3 bases: TGTGCCAGCAGCGCCGAAAGGGGGCGGTACAATGAGCAGTTCTTC.